This TCR beta chain was sequenced for a study of blood T cell repertoires in COVID-19. Overall study context: T cells, B-cell-depleted T cells, or PBMCs provided the cDNA or gDNA that served as material.

The cohort comprised adults aged roughly 18 to 95 years residing in around 25 US areas. Per the study methods: Reference gene primer amplification in the assay estimated nucleated cell counts. Generated by immunoSEQ multiplex PCR, the TCRdb table keeps only in-frame clones and is missing some. V, J and clone size were drawn from that table, and D and trimming were deduced from the DNA. The sample comprises 82,000 or so clones, approximately 90% of which are singletons, and around 1.2% rests with the top ten. The V gene end was trimmed by 4 bases and the J gene end by 0 bases; junction bases not matched to a gene: 6. There are 15 residues in the CDR3. Germline loops: CDR1 ENHRY, CDR2 SYGVKD.

This sequence originates from a woman between 50 and 59 years old with acute COVID-19. Material: PBMCs or T cells enriched from blood (not recorded which). The chain is built from TRBV10-3 and TRBJ2-7; TRBD1 matches at 7 bases. The CDR3 DNA is TGTGCCATCAGTGCGGGACAGTCGAGCTCCTACGAGCAGTACTTC. Amino acids: CAISAGQSSSYEQYF.